This T cell receptor (beta chain) was captured in a study of cytomegalovirus exposure and HLA in healthy donors. The PCR was carried out with 60 Vbeta primers and 13 Jbeta primers. Assay used: immunoSEQ multiplex PCR; TCRdb lists only in-frame clones, some missing. The data contain 200,000 to 250,000 clones, 83% of them seen just once; the ten biggest clones take up 1.3% to 1.5%. The CDR3 contains 16 residues. CDR1 and CDR2 from the germline V gene are SEHNR and FQNEAQ (reference sequence). V lost 4 bases and J lost 0, with 13 bases in between. Nominal health characterized the donors when sampled, though unrecorded immune exposures were likely.

The sequence was collected from a girl aged 5-17 years in good health and CMV-seronegative. The rearrangement uses TRBV7-9 and TRBJ2-1; perhaps TRBD2 as D (5 bases). Sequenced: PBMCs. CDR3 sequence reads: CASSSIGSSSYNEQFF. In DNA form, the CDR3 reads TGTGCCAGCAGCTCCATAGGGAGTAGCTCCTACAATGAGCAGTTCTTC.